A single sample gave rise to the 14 T cell receptor beta chains below, sequenced in a study of T-cell memory formation after mild COVID-19. From the 5' RACE reads, TCRdb called clonotypes with MiXCR, one entry per CDR3 protein. The sample holds under 650,000 distinct CDR3 sequences, approximately 18% seen once. The material sequenced was PBMCs or a T cell subset sorted from them (not recorded which). The receptors stem from an adult woman who had mild COVID-19 (a few samples of this study predate the infection). Cell type and time point are not known.

This clonotype was seen repeatedly, ten times or more. The rearrangement links TRBV24-1 to TRBJ2-1, with a tentative D call TRBD1 (5 bases). Trimming shortened V by 0 bases and J by 0 bases, and 8 bases separated the two germline ends. This CDR3 is built from 16 residues. Germline values: CDR1 KGHDR, CDR2 SFDVKD. The DNA for the CDR3 is TGTGCCACCAGTGATTTGGACAGTAGCTCCTACAATGAGCAGTTCTTC. This translates into CATSDLDSSSYNEQFF.

The V and J genes are TRBV5-5 and TRBJ2-5; the match to TRBD1 covers 7 bases. CDR3 length equals 16 residues. V gave up 3 bases and J gave up 2 bases; unmatched junction bases: 10. The germline CDR1 and CDR2 sequences are SGHKS and YYEKEE (reference sequence). CDR3 nucleotides: TGTGCCAGCAGCTCCCGGGACAGAAGATTTCAAGAGACCCAGTACTTC. This translates into CASSSRDRRFQETQYF.

This clonotype was picked up a small number of times. The V and J genes are TRBV3-1 and TRBJ2-1, with 10 bases lining up with TRBD2. The CDR3 covers 14 residues. CDR1 is LGHDT and CDR2 is YNNKEL in the germline V gene (reference sequence). With 1 base clipped from V and 15 bases from J, the junction kept 9 bases outside the gene matches. The CDR3 loop reads CASSQGPSGSVLFF. The CDR3 coding sequence is TGTGCCAGCAGCCAAGGCCCTAGCGGGAGTGTCCTGTTCTTC.

This chain uses TRBV5-1 with TRBJ2-5, with D possibly being TRBD1 (5 bases). CDR1 and CDR2 from the germline V gene are SGHRS and YFSETQ. V was pared by 0 bases and J by 5 bases, with 26 bases between. There are 19 residues in the CDR3. CDR3 in amino acids: CASSLESGFGVGLRETQYF. The CDR3 DNA reads TGCGCCAGCAGCTTGGAGTCAGGGTTCGGAGTAGGGCTCCGGGAGACCCAGTACTTC.

The chain combines TRBV14 with TRBJ2-3; possibly TRBD2 for D (6 bases). V was cut by 0 bases and J by 0 bases, with 10 bases left in between. CDR1 SGHDN and CDR2 FVKESK come from the germline V gene. This CDR3 is 16 amino acids long. The CDR3 nucleotides read TGTGCCAGCAGCCAAGATGGGAGGACTAGCACAGATACGCAGTATTTT. It codes for CASSQDGRTSTDTQYF.

In its sample, this clonotype was seen a few times. The chain couples TRBV20-1 to TRBJ2-6; TRBD2 matches 10 bases. Trimming removed 3 bases from V and 3 bases from J; junction bases left unmatched: 8. Germline loops: CDR1 DFQATT, CDR2 SNEGSKA (reference sequence). This CDR3 comprises 17 residues. CDR3 sequence (DNA): TGCAGTGCTAGGTCTCTAGCGGGAGCCGGTGGGGCCAACGTCCTGACTTTC. It yields the protein CSARSLAGAGGANVLTF.

The sample holds a few counts of this clonotype. V is TRBV19 and J is TRBJ2-3; D is possibly TRBD2 (6 bases). V dropped 4 bases and J dropped 2 bases, with 13 bases sitting between them. The germline V gene encodes CDR1 LNHDA and CDR2 SQIVND (reference sequence). The length of the CDR3 is 15 residues. This chain's CDR3 is CASSKPGGITDTQYF. CDR3 in DNA: TGTGCCAGTAGTAAACCCGGAGGGATCACAGATACGCAGTATTTT.

The rearrangement uses TRBV20-1 and TRBJ1-4; no clear D gene. This CDR3 has 13 amino acids. Trimming removed 6 bases at V and 3 bases at J, with 11 bases between. Germline assignment: CDR1 DFQATT and CDR2 SNEGSKA (reference sequence). The CDR3 region is CSAAGGANEKLFF. For the CDR3, the DNA is TGCAGTGCCGCGGGAGGAGCTAATGAAAAACTGTTTTTT.

V is TRBV7-9 and J is TRBJ2-3; tentative D call: TRBD1 (5 bases). The CDR3 runs to 12 residues. V lost 4 bases and J 8 bases, leaving 10 bases between the germline ends. In germline, CDR1 is SEHNR, CDR2 FQNEAQ (reference sequence). The CDR3 here is CASSSNQGTQYF. CDR3 coding DNA: TGTGCCAGCAGCTCCAACCAGGGTACGCAGTATTTT.

This chain connects TRBV9 to TRBJ1-1; TRBD1 might be the D (5 bases). The CDR3 has 13 amino acids. Germline loops: CDR1 SGDLS, CDR2 YYNGEE. The germline V and J ends were trimmed by 8 bases and 3 bases, with 14 bases remaining between them. The CDR3 region has the DNA TGTGCCAGAGGGACTCTAAAGGACACTGAAGCTTTCTTT. This encodes CARGTLKDTEAFF.

This chain uses TRBV29-1 with TRBJ2-1, with a possible D match to TRBD2 (6 bases). Germline V CDR1 and CDR2: SQVTM, ANQGSEA. There are 16 residues in the CDR3. V lost 4 bases, J lost 6 bases, and 22 bases lay in between. The DNA of the CDR3 is TGCAGCGTTGGGTTTGGGGGGTTAGCCGCCTTCAATGAGCAGTTCTTC. Protein product: CSVGFGGLAAFNEQFF.

This clonotype was counted between two and nine times. V usage is TRBV9 and J usage is TRBJ2-7, with 10 bases matching TRBD2. CDR1 and CDR2 (germline): SGDLS, YYNGEE. This CDR3 is built from 15 residues. With 0 bases clipped from V and 3 bases from J, the junction kept 3 bases outside the gene matches. The CDR3 spells CASSVATSGNYEQYF. The DNA for the CDR3 is TGTGCCAGCAGCGTAGCTACTAGCGGGAACTACGAGCAGTACTTC. Full variable domain (outside the CDR3, taken from reference TRBV9 and TRBJ2-7): DSGVTQTPKHLITATGQRVTLRCSPRSGDLSVYWYQQSLDQGLQFLIQYYNGEERAKGNILERFSAQQFPDLHSELNLSSLELGDSALYFCASSVATSGNYEQYFGPGTRLTVT.

There are a few counts of this clonotype. The chain recombines TRBV4-1 with TRBJ2-7; no clear D. The CDR3 loop spans 13 amino acids. CDR1 is MGHRA, CDR2 YSYEKL, per germline. V was pared by 4 bases and J by 3 bases, with 10 bases between. CDR3 amino acids: CASSRSVNYEQYF. The CDR3 coding sequence is TGCGCCAGCAGCCGCTCGGTGAACTACGAGCAGTACTTC.

This clonotype showed up just a few times. The rearrangement links TRBV29-1 to TRBJ2-1; 8 nucleotides align to TRBD1. The CDR3 covers 16 residues. CDR1 and CDR2 (germline): SQVTM, ANQGSEA. After removal of 3 bases from V and 6 bases from J, the junction contained 13 bases not matched to a gene. The CDR3 nucleotides are TGCAGCGTTGAGAATTTCCCCGGACAGGGTTCCAATGAGCAGTTCTTC. It translates to CSVENFPGQGSNEQFF.